The next 24 T cell receptor beta chains were all read from a single sample in a study of shared clonotypes between healthy human individuals. The table came from immunoSEQ multiplex PCR; TCRdb's copy has only in-frame clones and leaves some out. The sample contains about 990,000 clones, around three quarters of which appear only once. Input material: memory CD4+ T cells from PBMCs. The subset: CD45RA-negative fraction. The source of these receptors is a young man in good health. Some clones in this sample may be carry-over from other donors' samples.

This clone has only a few counts. This chain joins TRBV18 and TRBJ2-7; 9 bases fit TRBD1. The CDR3 totals 15 residues. In germline, CDR1 is KGHSH, CDR2 LQKENI. Trimming cost V 2 bases and J 1 base; bases outside gene matches: 3. The CDR3 spells CASSPGTGNSYEQYF. The CDR3, as DNA: TGTGCCAGCTCACCAGGGACAGGGAATTCCTACGAGCAGTACTTC.

The CDR3 sequence is CASSRDRGGQPQHF. In DNA form, the CDR3 reads TGTGCCAGCAGTCGCGACAGGGGAGGTCAGCCCCAGCATTTT. The chain carries TRBV2 and TRBJ1-5, with 8 bases aligning to TRBD1. Losses at the gene ends were 5 bases for V and 6 bases for J; bases not matched to a gene: 6. Germline V gene lookup returns CDR1 SNHLY and CDR2 FYNNEI. CDR3 length equals 14 residues.

The gene calls are TRBV7-9 and TRBJ2-7, with a tentative D call TRBD1 (5 bases). V dropped 4 bases and J dropped 6 bases, with 16 bases sitting between them. Per germline, CDR1 SEHNR and CDR2 FQNEAQ (reference sequence). The CDR3 runs 14 residues. The CDR3 loop reads CASSSRGAIGEQYF. The CDR3 nucleotides read TGTGCCAGCAGCTCCCGTGGGGCAATCGGCGAGCAGTACTTC.

The V and J genes are TRBV28 and TRBJ2-3, with D possibly TRBD2 on 6 matching bases. Germline-derived CDR1 and CDR2 are MDHEN and SYDVKM. The length of the CDR3 is 13 residues. V lost 11 bases and J 0 bases, leaving 12 bases between the germline ends. The CDR3, as DNA: TGTGCCGGGGAGGACTCTAGCACAGATACGCAGTATTTT. It encodes CAGEDSSTDTQYF.

The chain is built from TRBV19 and TRBJ2-2, with D possibly being TRBD2 (6 bases). The CDR3 length is 14 residues. Trimming removed 8 bases from V and 0 bases from J, with 10 bases in between. Germline V gives CDR1 LNHDA, CDR2 SQIVND (reference sequence). CDR3 DNA: TGTGCCAGTTCGGGACTCGCGAACACCGGGGAGCTGTTTTTT. As protein: CASSGLANTGELFF.

Turning to this clone: A read error may explain this, as a much larger clone is one base away. The same CDR3 arises from other DNA sequences in this sample as well. The V gene is TRBV7-2, the J gene TRBJ2-5; 9 bases are a match to TRBD2. The CDR3 extends over 16 amino acids. CDR1 is SGHTA and CDR2 is FQGNSA in the germline V gene. V was clipped by 5 bases and J by 5 bases; unmatched bases: 12. The CDR3 sequence: CASSPPGLAGVETQYF. The CDR3 DNA is TGTGCCAGCAGCCCACCGGGATTAGCGGGAGTCGAGACCCAGTACTTC.

V usage is TRBV19 and J usage is TRBJ1-2; D gene unclear. The CDR3 contains 13 residues. Germline V gene lookup returns CDR1 LNHDA and CDR2 SQIVND (reference sequence). V was shortened by 2 bases and J by 7 bases, with 11 bases between the two germline ends. CDR3 loop: CASSIREAGGYTF. CDR3 bases: TGTGCCAGTAGTATAAGGGAAGCTGGTGGCTACACCTTC. Complete variable domain (other parts from reference TRBV19 and TRBJ1-2): DGGITQSPKYLFRKEGQNVTLSCEQNLNHDAMYWYRQDPGQGLRLIYYSQIVNDFQKGDIAEGYSVSREKKESFPLTVTSAQKNPTAFYLCASSIREAGGYTFGSGTRLTVV.

The chain recombines TRBV7-6 with TRBJ2-7; tentative D call: TRBD2 (5 bases). The CDR3 is 13 amino acids. Trimming took off 3 bases at V and 5 bases at J, with 11 bases between the two ends. The germline V gene encodes CDR1 SGHVS and CDR2 FNYEAQ. In DNA form, the CDR3 reads TGTGCCAGCAGCTTGAGGGCCGAGCACGAGCAGTACTTC. This codes for CASSLRAEHEQYF.

CDR3 loop: CASSQDSFYGYTF. CDR3 nucleotides: TGCGCCAGCAGCCAAGATAGCTTCTATGGCTACACCTTC. The rearrangement links TRBV4-1 to TRBJ1-2; D is undetermined. Germline V gene sequence: CDR1 MGHRA, CDR2 YSYEKL. The V end was cut by 0 bases, the J end by 4 bases, with 6 bases between. CDR3 size: 13 residues.

The chain is built from TRBV4-2 and TRBJ1-2; D uncertain. Trimming left V 0 bases short and J 4 bases short, with 9 bases between. CDR1 and CDR2 (germline): LGHNA, YNFKEQ. This CDR3 is built from 14 residues. The CDR3 protein is CASSQENGFYGYTF. The CDR3, as DNA: TGTGCCAGCAGCCAAGAGAACGGCTTCTATGGCTACACCTTC.

V usage is TRBV5-1 and J usage is TRBJ2-1; D might be TRBD2 (5 bases). CDR3 length equals 13 residues. V shed 2 bases and J shed 5 bases, with 8 bases lying between them. CDR1 is SGHRS, CDR2 YFSETQ, per germline. The CDR3 is CASSFTTNNEQFF. Here the CDR3 DNA reads TGCGCCAGCAGCTTCACGACTAACAATGAGCAGTTCTTC.

Ten or more counts support this clone. This same CDR3 is encoded by further DNA sequences in the sample. The chain couples TRBV28 to TRBJ2-3; D ambiguous. Per the germline V gene, CDR1 is MDHEN and CDR2 is SYDVKM. There are 13 residues in the CDR3. V dropped 8 bases and J dropped 1 base, with 10 bases sitting between them. The chain's CDR3 is CASSPGGTDTQYF. CDR3 nucleotide sequence: TGTGCCAGCTCTCCTGGAGGCACAGATACGCAGTATTTT.

The rearrangement links TRBV7-3 to TRBJ2-1; TRBD1 matches at 9 bases. Trimming removed 5 bases from V and 5 bases from J; junction bases left unmatched: 16. Germline assignment: CDR1 SGHTA and CDR2 FQGTGA. The CDR3 consists of 18 residues. The CDR3 DNA follows: TGTGCCAGCAGCCCCGGACAGGGGCGAGGGTCGCTCAACAATGAGCAGTTCTTC. As protein: CASSPGQGRGSLNNEQFF.

In this sample, this clone turned up once. The sample contains more than one DNA sequence encoding this CDR3. This sequence joins TRBV29-1 and TRBJ2-3, with 7 bases lining up with TRBD1. The V and J ends lost 4 bases and 2 bases, in that order; junction bases with no gene match: 9. Germline V gives CDR1 SQVTM, CDR2 ANQGSEA. The CDR3 has 15 amino acids. DNA of the CDR3: TGCAGCGTTGTTCTCGGAACAGGGGACACAGATACGCAGTATTTT. It codes for CSVVLGTGDTDTQYF.

The chain employs TRBV6-5 and TRBJ1-5; no clear D. Germline lookup yields CDR1 MNHEY and CDR2 SVGAGI. Deletions cut 0 bases from V and 1 base from J, with 4 bases between. The CDR3 contains 14 residues. In DNA form, the CDR3 reads TGTGCCAGCAGTTACTCAGGGAGCAATCAGCCCCAGCATTTT. This translates into CASSYSGSNQPQHF.

This clone has just one count. The chain recombines TRBV5-1 with TRBJ2-2; D is ambiguous. V was trimmed by 0 bases and J by 3 bases, leaving 18 bases between them. CDR3 length: 18 residues. The germline V gene encodes CDR1 SGHRS and CDR2 YFSETQ. CDR3 in amino acids: CASSLARAGFGDTGELFF. The DNA of the CDR3 is TGCGCCAGCAGCTTGGCCAGAGCAGGTTTTGGCGACACCGGGGAGCTGTTTTTT.

In DNA, the CDR3 is TGTGCCAGCAGCTTAGTCGTGTGGGGGGCCCCCGGCACAGATACGCAGTATTTT. Its translation: CASSLVVWGAPGTDTQYF. V and J are TRBV7-9 and TRBJ2-3; D tentatively reads TRBD1 or TRBD2 (6 bases each). Between the trimmed V and J ends, which lost 1 base and 1 base, there was a span of 18 bases. CDR1 SEHNR and CDR2 FQNEAQ come from the germline V gene (reference sequence). The CDR3 runs to 18 residues.

V and J are TRBV28 and TRBJ1-1; D not resolved. Germline V gives CDR1 MDHEN, CDR2 SYDVKM. The CDR3 covers 14 residues. Between the trimmed V and J ends, which lost 10 bases and 1 base, there was a span of 16 bases. CDR3 DNA: TGTGCCACCCTAGGACTGTGGCCGAACACTGAAGCTTTCTTT. This encodes CATLGLWPNTEAFF.

V and J are TRBV27 and TRBJ2-7; perhaps D is TRBD1 or TRBD2 (5 bases each). The CDR3 consists of 15 residues. Germline CDR1 is MNHEY and CDR2 is SMNVEV (reference sequence). Trimming cost V 4 bases and J 4 bases, with 17 bases left between them. DNA of the CDR3: TGTGCCAGCAGTTGGGGACCTCAAGGCTTTTACGAGCAGTACTTC. Protein sequence: CASSWGPQGFYEQYF.

The chain links TRBV5-1 to TRBJ1-4, with TRBD1 matching over 9 bases. CDR1 and CDR2 (germline): SGHRS, YFSETQ. Trimming removed 4 bases from V and 7 bases from J; junction bases left unmatched: 14. This CDR3 comprises 17 residues. CDR3 sequence: CASSPGQGVGVVEKLFF. The DNA of the CDR3 is TGCGCCAGCAGCCCGGGACAGGGCGTGGGTGTTGTTGAAAAACTGTTTTTT.

This clone has more than one count but fewer than ten. The chain is built from TRBV14 and TRBJ2-1; weak D call: TRBD1 (6 bases). Germline assignment: CDR1 SGHDN and CDR2 FVKESK. Deletions cut 4 bases from V and 5 bases from J, with 15 bases between. CDR3 length equals 15 residues. CDR3 DNA: TGTGCCAGCAGCCCGAAGGACAGTTGGGACAATGAGCAGTTCTTC. Amino acid sequence: CASSPKDSWDNEQFF. The entire variable domain, with the rest obtained from reference TRBV14 and TRBJ2-1, is as follows: EAGVTQFPSHSVIEKGQTVTLRCDPISGHDNLYWYRRVMGKEIKFLLHFVKESKQDESGMPNNRFLAERTGGTYSTLKVQPAELEDSGVYFCASSPKDSWDNEQFFGPGTRLTVL.

The chain recombines TRBV5-1 with TRBJ2-5; 8 bases are shared with TRBD1. There are 16 residues in the CDR3. In germline, CDR1 is SGHRS, CDR2 YFSETQ. Unmatched junction bases numbered 8, after V lost 0 bases and J lost 4 bases. The CDR3: CASSLVQGARGETQYF. The CDR3 DNA sequence: TGCGCCAGCAGCTTGGTGCAGGGGGCAAGGGGAGAGACCCAGTACTTC. The full variable domain, with the rest looked up from reference TRBV5-1 and TRBJ2-5, is KAGVTQTPRYLIKTRGQQVTLSCSPISGHRSVSWYQQTPGQGLQFLFEYFSETQRNKGNFPGRFSGRQFSNSRSEMNVSTLELGDSALYLCASSLVQGARGETQYFGPGTRLLVL.

V is TRBV30 and J is TRBJ2-1; 13 nucleotides line up with TRBD2. Germline V lookup: CDR1 GTSNPN, CDR2 SVGIG (reference sequence). This CDR3 is 15 amino acids long. V was clipped by 3 bases and J by 7 bases; unmatched bases: 6. CDR3 coding DNA: TGTGCCTGGAGCCAAGGACTAGCGGGAGTAAATGAGCAGTTCTTC. Encoded protein: CAWSQGLAGVNEQFF.

This chain links TRBV4-1 with TRBJ2-1; 7 bases align to TRBD2. Germline V gene data show CDR1 as MGHRA and CDR2 as YSYEKL. Losses at the gene ends were 0 bases for V and 4 bases for J; bases not matched to a gene: 9. The CDR3 is made up of 17 amino acids. DNA for the CDR3: TGCGCCAGCAGCCAAGACCTGGTCGGGAGGCCTTACAATGAGCAGTTCTTC. Translating it yields CASSQDLVGRPYNEQFF.